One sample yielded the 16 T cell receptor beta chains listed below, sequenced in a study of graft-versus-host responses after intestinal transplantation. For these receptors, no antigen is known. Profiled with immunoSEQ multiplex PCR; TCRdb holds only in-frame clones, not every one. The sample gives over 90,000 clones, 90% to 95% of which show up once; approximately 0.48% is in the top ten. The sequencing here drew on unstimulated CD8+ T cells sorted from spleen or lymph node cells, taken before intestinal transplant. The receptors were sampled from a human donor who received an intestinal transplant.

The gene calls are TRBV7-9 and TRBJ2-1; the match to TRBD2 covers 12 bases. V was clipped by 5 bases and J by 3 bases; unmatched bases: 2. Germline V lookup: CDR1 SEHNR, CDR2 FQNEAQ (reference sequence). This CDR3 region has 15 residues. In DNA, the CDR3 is TGTGCCAGCAGCCCACTAGCGGGAGGCTACAATGAGCAGTTCTTC. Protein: CASSPLAGGYNEQFF. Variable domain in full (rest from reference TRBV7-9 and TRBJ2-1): DTGVSQNPRHKITKRGQNVTFRCDPISEHNRLYWYRQTLGQGPEFLTYFQNEAQLEKSRLLSDRFSAERPKGSFSTLEIQRTEQGDSAMYLCASSPLAGGYNEQFFGPGTRLTVL.

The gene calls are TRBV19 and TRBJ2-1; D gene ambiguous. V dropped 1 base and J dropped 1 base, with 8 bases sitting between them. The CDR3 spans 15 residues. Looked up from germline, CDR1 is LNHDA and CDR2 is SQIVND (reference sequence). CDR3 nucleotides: TGTGCCAGTAGTATAGTTTTTCGGTCCTACAATGAGCAGTTCTTC. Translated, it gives CASSIVFRSYNEQFF.

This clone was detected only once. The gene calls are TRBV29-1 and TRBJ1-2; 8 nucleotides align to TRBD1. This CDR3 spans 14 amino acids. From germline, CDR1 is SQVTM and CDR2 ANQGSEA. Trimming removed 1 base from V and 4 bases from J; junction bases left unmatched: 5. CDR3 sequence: CSVEGDRNPYGYTF. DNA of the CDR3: TGCAGCGTTGAAGGGGACAGGAACCCCTATGGCTACACCTTC.

The CDR3 nucleotides are TGTGCCTGGAGACGGGGGTATTCGCAGTACTTC. Its protein product is CAWRRGYSQYF. J is TRBJ2-7 and V is TRBV30, with a tentative D call TRBD2 (6 bases). CDR1 and CDR2 from the germline V gene are GTSNPN and SVGIG (reference sequence). The ends were cut back, 3 bases at V and 9 bases at J, with 12 bases in the middle. The CDR3 length is 11 residues.

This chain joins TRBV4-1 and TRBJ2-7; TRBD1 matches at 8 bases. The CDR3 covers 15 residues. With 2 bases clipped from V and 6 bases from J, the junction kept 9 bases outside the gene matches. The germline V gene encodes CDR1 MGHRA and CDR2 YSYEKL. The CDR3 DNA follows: TGCGCCAGCAGCCAAAACGTGGCAGGGGGCATCGAGCAGTACTTC. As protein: CASSQNVAGGIEQYF.

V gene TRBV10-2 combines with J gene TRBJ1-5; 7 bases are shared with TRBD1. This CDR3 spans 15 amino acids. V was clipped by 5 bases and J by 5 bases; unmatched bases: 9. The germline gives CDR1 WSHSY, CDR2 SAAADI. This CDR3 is CASSIRDSPYQPQHF. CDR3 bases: TGCGCCAGCAGTATTAGGGACAGCCCTTATCAGCCCCAGCATTTT.

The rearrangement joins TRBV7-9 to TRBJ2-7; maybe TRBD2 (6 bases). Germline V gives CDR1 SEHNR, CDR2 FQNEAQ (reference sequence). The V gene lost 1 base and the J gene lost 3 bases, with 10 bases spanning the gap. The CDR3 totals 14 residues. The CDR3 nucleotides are TGTGCCAGCAGCTTAGAACTGCGGGACTACGAGCAGTACTTC. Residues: CASSLELRDYEQYF.

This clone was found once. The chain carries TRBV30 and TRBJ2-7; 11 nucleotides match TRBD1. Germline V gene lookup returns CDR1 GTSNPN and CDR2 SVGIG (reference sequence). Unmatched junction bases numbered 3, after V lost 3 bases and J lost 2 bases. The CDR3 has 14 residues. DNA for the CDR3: TGTGCCTGGAGCGGGGGACAGGGGGCCTACGAGCAGTACTTC. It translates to CAWSGGQGAYEQYF.

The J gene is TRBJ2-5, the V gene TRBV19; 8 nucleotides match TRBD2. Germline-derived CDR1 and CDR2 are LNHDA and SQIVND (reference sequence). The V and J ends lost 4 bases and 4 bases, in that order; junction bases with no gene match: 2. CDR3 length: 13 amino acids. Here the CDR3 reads CASSRSGRETQYF. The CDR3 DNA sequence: TGTGCCAGTAGTAGGAGCGGGAGAGAGACCCAGTACTTC. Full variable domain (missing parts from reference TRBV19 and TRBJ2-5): DGGITQSPKYLFRKEGQNVTLSCEQNLNHDAMYWYRQDPGQGLRLIYYSQIVNDFQKGDIAEGYSVSREKKESFPLTVTSAQKNPTAFYLCASSRSGRETQYFGPGTRLLVL.

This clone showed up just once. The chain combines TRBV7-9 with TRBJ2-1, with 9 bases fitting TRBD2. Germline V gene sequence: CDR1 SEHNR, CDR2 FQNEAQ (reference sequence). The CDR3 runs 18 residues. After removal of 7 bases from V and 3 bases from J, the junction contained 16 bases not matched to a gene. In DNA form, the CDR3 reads TGTGCCAGCACCCCTTGGAGTAGCGGGAGAGAAGACTACAATGAGCAGTTCTTC. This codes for CASTPWSSGREDYNEQFF.

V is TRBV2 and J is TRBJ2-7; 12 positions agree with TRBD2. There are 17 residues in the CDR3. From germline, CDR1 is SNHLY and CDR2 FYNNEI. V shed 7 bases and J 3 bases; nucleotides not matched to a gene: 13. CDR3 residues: CASIKNSLAGGDYEQYF. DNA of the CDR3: TGTGCCAGCATCAAGAACTCGCTAGCGGGAGGGGACTACGAGCAGTACTTC.

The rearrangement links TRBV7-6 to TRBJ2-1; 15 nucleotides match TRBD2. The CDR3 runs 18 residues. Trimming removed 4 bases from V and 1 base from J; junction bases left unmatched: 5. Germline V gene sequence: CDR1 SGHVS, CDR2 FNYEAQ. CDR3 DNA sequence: TGTGCCAGCAGCTCGGGACTAGCGGGGGGAAGGTCCTACAATGAGCAGTTCTTC. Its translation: CASSSGLAGGRSYNEQFF. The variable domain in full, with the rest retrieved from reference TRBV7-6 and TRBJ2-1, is GAGVSQSPRYKVTKRGQDVALRCDPISGHVSLYWYRQALGQGPEFLTYFNYEAQQDKSGLPNDRFSAERPEGSISTLTIQRTEQRDSAMYRCASSSGLAGGRSYNEQFFGPGTRLTVL.

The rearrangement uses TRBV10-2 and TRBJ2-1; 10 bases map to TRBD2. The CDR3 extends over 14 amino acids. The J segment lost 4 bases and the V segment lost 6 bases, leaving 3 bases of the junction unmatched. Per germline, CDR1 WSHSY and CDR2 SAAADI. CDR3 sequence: CASRPLAGYNEQFF. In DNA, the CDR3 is TGCGCCAGCAGGCCACTAGCGGGGTACAATGAGCAGTTCTTC.

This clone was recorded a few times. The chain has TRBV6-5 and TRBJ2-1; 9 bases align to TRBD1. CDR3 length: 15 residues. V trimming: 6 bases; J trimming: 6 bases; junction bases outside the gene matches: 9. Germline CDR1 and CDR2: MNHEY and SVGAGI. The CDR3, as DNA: TGTGCCAGCAGAGAACAGGGGGCTTTGGGCAATGAGCAGTTCTTC. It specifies CASREQGALGNEQFF.

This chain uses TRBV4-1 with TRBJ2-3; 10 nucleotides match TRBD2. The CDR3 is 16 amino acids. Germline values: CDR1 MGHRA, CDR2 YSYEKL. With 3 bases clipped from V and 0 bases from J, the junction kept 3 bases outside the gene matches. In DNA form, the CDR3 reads TGCGCCAGCAGCCACGAACTAGCGGGGAGCACAGATACGCAGTATTTT. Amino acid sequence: CASSHELAGSTDTQYF.

The CDR3 protein is CASSQDWGGSDSPLHF. Written as DNA, the CDR3 is TGCGCCAGCAGCCAAGATTGGGGGGGTTCAGATTCACCCCTCCACTTT. The chain recombines TRBV4-3 with TRBJ1-6; D is possibly TRBD1 (5 bases). Germline CDR1 is LGHNA and CDR2 is YSLEER. This CDR3 comprises 16 residues. V was shortened by 0 bases and J by 8 bases, with 14 bases between the two germline ends.